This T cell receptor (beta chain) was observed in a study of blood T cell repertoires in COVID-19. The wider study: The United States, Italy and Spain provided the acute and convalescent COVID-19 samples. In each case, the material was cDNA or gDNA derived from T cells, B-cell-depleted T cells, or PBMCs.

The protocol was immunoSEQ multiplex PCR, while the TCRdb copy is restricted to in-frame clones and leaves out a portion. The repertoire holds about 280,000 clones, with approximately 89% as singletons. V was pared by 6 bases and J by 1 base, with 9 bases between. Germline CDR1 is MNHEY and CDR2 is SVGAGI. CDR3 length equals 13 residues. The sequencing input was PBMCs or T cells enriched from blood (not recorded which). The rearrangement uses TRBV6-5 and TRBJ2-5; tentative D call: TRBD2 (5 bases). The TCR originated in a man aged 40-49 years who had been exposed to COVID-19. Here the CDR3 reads CASRPGVQETQYF. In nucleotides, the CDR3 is TGTGCCAGCAGACCCGGGGTCCAAGAGACCCAGTACTTC.